The entry below gives a single T cell receptor beta chain sequence along with its context. The antigen it recognizes is unknown. Nothing much larger sits one base from this clone, and base qualities are not available. In the prospective study, participants were about 18 to 95 years old, resided in about two dozen geographic areas of the United States, and were enrolled through a virtual design. In the prospective study, cohorts were assigned on the basis of participant-reported clinical history obtained from a screening survey and a study questionnaire. Recovered participants in ImmuneRACE Cohort 3 were defined as having two consecutive negative NP/OP PCR tests, clearance from a healthcare professional, or resolution of symptoms. In the prospective study, whole blood, serum and a nasopharyngeal or oropharyngeal swab were collected from each participant by mobile phlebotomists. Over a 2-month period, participants in the prospective study had the option of providing additional blood draws and questionnaires. Prospective study blood samples were shipped either frozen or at room temperature before DNA extraction.

The record originates from a study of blood T cell repertoires in COVID-19 (dated by TCRdb to between 2020 and 2021). With regard to the full study: Samples covering the acute and convalescent phases of COVID-19 were provided by collaborators in the United States, Italy and Spain. A freely available public database, intended as a resource for researchers studying the immune response to SARS-CoV-2, is where the repertoires were released. Samples were obtained from the ongoing ImmuneRACE study (first 160 participants) and from 950 to 1,500 subjects provided by 6 global collaborators. Deeply sampled blood TCRbeta repertoires from subjects exposed to, actively infected with, or recovered from COVID-19 were included in the dataset. The prospective study material was composed of cDNA or gDNA derived from T cells, B-cell-depleted T cells, or PBMCs. Nearly every sample came with metadata listing a de-identified subject ID, COVID-19 status, age in years and sex. HLA class I and class II types, where available, came from metadata supplied by the sample provider rather than from assay-based typing.

V lost 5 bases and J lost 5 bases; the stretch between them is 20 bases long. The CDR3 runs 15 amino acids, cysteine and phenylalanine included. This entry keeps only the CDR3 DNA: 45 bases, framed from base 1. From a lookup of the germline V gene, CDR1 and CDR2 are SGHDT and YYEEEE. The immunoSEQ Assay, a bias-controlled multiplex PCR, was used to amplify TCRbeta CDR3 regions from genomic DNA. Turning to the authors' computational methods: Within the assay, amplification of reference gene primers was used to estimate how many nucleated cells each sample contained. To quantify the absolute abundance of each unique TCRbeta CDR3 rearrangement, sequence reads were collapsed and filtered. For each sample, productive Simpson clonality was calculated by taking the square root of Simpson's diversity index across productive rearrangements. TCRdb stores this immuneACCESS table with in-frame sequences only. Part of the clones is absent; in the studies checked, under half of the shortfall reflects unresolved V genes, and no reason is known for the rest. That table furnishes V, J and clone size, whereas the DNA furnished D and trimming. A total of fewer than 350,000 clones appear in this sample, approximately 83% of them only once. In total, the top ten clones hold more than 2% of the sample.

Here is what the overall study found, with its caveats: How much clinical and demographic metadata was included differed by source and by participant, and the metadata was provided uncurated.

The source is a man aged 25 to 45 who had recovered from COVID-19. The V gene is TRBV5-6 and the J gene is TRBJ2-7; a weak D assignment points to TRBD2 (5 bases agree). Sequencing used PBMCs or T cells enriched from blood (not recorded which). The nucleotide sequence is TGTGCCAGCAGGGCTCTGGCGGGCCCGGCCAACGAGCAGTACTTC. Its protein product is CASRALAGPANEQYF.